Listed here are 16 T cell receptor beta chains from one sample, sequenced in a study of T cell responses to AZD1222 COVID-19 vaccine. Assay used: immunoSEQ multiplex PCR; TCRdb lists only in-frame clones, some missing. The data contain 80,000 to 100,000 clones, approximately 83% of them singletons. Sequenced material: peripheral blood, taken 28 days after the second AZD1222 dose. These receptors came from an adult who received the AZD1222 COVID-19 vaccine.

This clone has more than one count but fewer than ten. Written as DNA, the CDR3 is TGTGCCAGTAGTATCTCTAGCTGGGCGCAGTTCTTC. Its protein is CASSISSWAQFF. The V call is TRBV19, the J call TRBJ2-1; maybe TRBD2 (5 bases). CDR1 and CDR2 from the germline V gene are LNHDA and SQIVND (reference sequence). The CDR3 sequence is 12 residues long. V was trimmed by 3 bases and J by 12 bases, leaving 12 bases between them.

The chain is built from TRBV5-6 and TRBJ2-7; D is unresolved. Trimming took off 8 bases at V and 6 bases at J, with 15 bases between the two ends. The CDR3 runs to 12 residues. Germline V lookup: CDR1 SGHDT, CDR2 YYEEEE. The CDR3: CASHRRVGEQYV. CDR3 DNA sequence: TGTGCCAGTCATCGTCGGGTCGGCGAGCAGTACGTC.

The chain has TRBV6-1 and TRBJ2-1; TRBD1 matches 10 bases. Germline CDR1 MNHNS, CDR2 SASEGT. V trimming: 4 bases; J trimming: 5 bases; junction bases outside the gene matches: 8. There are 16 residues in the CDR3. The CDR3 nucleotides read TGTGCCAGCAGTGCCTCGGACAGGGGGTTCGACAATGAGCAGTTCTTC. Translation gives CASSASDRGFDNEQFF.

V usage is TRBV6-5 and J usage is TRBJ1-6, with no clear D. V lost 2 bases, J lost 9 bases, and 14 bases lay in between. CDR1 is MNHEY, CDR2 SVGAGI, per germline. The CDR3 has 15 amino acids. CDR3 protein: CASSYDWGSASPLHF. The CDR3 coding sequence is TGTGCCAGCAGTTACGACTGGGGAAGCGCTTCACCCCTCCACTTT.

The chain joins TRBV6-4 to TRBJ1-4; D possibly corresponds to TRBD1 (5 bases). Germline V CDR1 and CDR2: MRHNA, SNTAGT. V lost 11 bases to trimming and J lost 7 bases, with 23 bases between them. This CDR3 is built from 15 residues. The CDR3 coding sequence is TGTGCCTCTCCTACCCCCGCTTCGGGGGGTGAAAAACTGTTTTTT. Protein sequence: CASPTPASGGEKLFF.

The V gene is TRBV12-2, the J gene TRBJ2-5. TRBV12-2 is termed a pseudogene. The CDR3 has 16 residues. CDR3 DNA sequence: TGTGCAAGTCGCCCAGACGGCCCTCATAGGTGGGAGACCCAGTACTTC. The encoded protein is CASRPDGPHRWETQYF.

The chain has TRBV4-3 and TRBJ1-3; D is ambiguous. The V gene lost 1 base and the J gene lost 2 bases, with 15 bases spanning the gap. CDR3 size: 17 residues. Germline CDR1 reads LGHNA; CDR2 reads YSLEER. The CDR3 protein is CASSQGTSLLTGNTIYF. The CDR3 DNA sequence: TGCGCCAGCAGCCAAGGCACGAGCCTCTTAACTGGAAACACCATATATTTT.

The rearrangement uses TRBV18 and TRBJ1-1; D is possibly TRBD1 (5 bases). The V and J ends lost 3 bases and 0 bases respectively, with 11 bases between them. The length of the CDR3 is 15 residues. CDR1 and CDR2 from the germline V gene are KGHSH and LQKENI. This CDR3 is CASSPPGTLNTEAFF. As DNA, the CDR3 is TGTGCCAGCTCACCCCCCGGGACTTTGAACACTGAAGCTTTCTTT.

The J gene is TRBJ1-1, the V gene TRBV5-6, with no clear D. CDR1 is SGHDT, CDR2 YYEEEE, per germline. The CDR3 runs to 14 residues. The germline V and J ends were trimmed by 6 bases and 2 bases, with 14 bases remaining between them. CDR3 residues: CASTRGWGNTEAFF. In DNA, the CDR3 is TGTGCCAGCACCCGAGGATGGGGTAACACTGAAGCTTTCTTT.

The chain joins TRBV6-1 to TRBJ2-7; 9 bases match TRBD1. V dropped 4 bases and J dropped 2; count of bases not matched to a gene: 9. The germline V gene encodes CDR1 MNHNS and CDR2 SASEGT. CDR3 length: 16 residues. CDR3 loop: CASSAAAGQGAYEQYV. CDR3 nucleotide sequence: TGTGCCAGCAGTGCCGCGGCGGGACAGGGAGCCTACGAGCAGTACGTC.

In its sample, this clone was seen once. The J gene is TRBJ1-4, the V gene TRBV3-1 (or the pseudogene TRBV3-2); TRBD1 agrees at 8 bases. Trimming removed 4 bases from V and 4 bases from J; junction bases left unmatched: 2. Germline V gene lookup returns CDR1 LGHDT and CDR2 YNNKEL (reference sequence). The CDR3 runs 14 residues. CDR3 sequence (DNA): TGTGCCAGCAGCCGCGGACAGGGTAATGAAAAACTGTTTTTT. It is translated as CASSRGQGNEKLFF.

The chain joins TRBV11-3 to TRBJ2-1; no reliable D call. Germline CDR1 reads SGHNT; CDR2 reads YENEEA. V dropped 2 bases and J dropped 5 bases, with 7 bases sitting between them. This CDR3 spans 13 amino acids. The CDR3 region has the DNA TGTGCCAGCAGCTTAAAGGGCGACAATGAGCAGTTCTTC. This codes for CASSLKGDNEQFF.

The chain links TRBV7-9 to TRBJ2-3; D is undetermined. CDR1 and CDR2 from the germline V gene are SEHNR and FQNEAQ (reference sequence). The CDR3 extends over 13 amino acids. Trimming shortened V by 5 bases and J by 2 bases, and 8 bases separated the two germline ends. The CDR3 DNA reads as TGTGCCAGCAGCGCCTCTTACACAGATACGCAGTATTTT. This gives the protein CASSASYTDTQYF.

V and J are TRBV19 and TRBJ1-1; TRBD1 aligns across 7 bases. The CDR3 extends over 15 amino acids. The trim removed 4 bases at V and 5 bases at J, leaving 10 bases unmatched. Germline loops: CDR1 LNHDA, CDR2 SQIVND (reference sequence). In DNA, the CDR3 is TGTGCCAGTAGTACCCGACCTCAGGGGGTGACTGAAGCTTTCTTT. Its protein is CASSTRPQGVTEAFF. The full variable domain, its missing parts supplied by reference TRBV19 and TRBJ1-1, is DGGITQSPKYLFRKEGQNVTLSCEQNLNHDAMYWYRQDPGQGLRLIYYSQIVNDFQKGDIAEGYSVSREKKESFPLTVTSAQKNPTAFYLCASSTRPQGVTEAFFGQGTRLTVV.

The chain is built from TRBV28 and TRBJ1-4; D is possibly TRBD1 (6 bases). Germline V gene data show CDR1 as MDHEN and CDR2 as SYDVKM. V was trimmed by 10 bases and J by 7 bases, leaving 10 bases between them. This CDR3 is 11 amino acids long. CDR3 sequence: CATTGIEKLFF. The CDR3 nucleotides are TGTGCCACTACAGGGATTGAAAAACTGTTTTTT.

CDR3 residues: CAISGSDRLSPLHF. In nucleotides, the CDR3 is TGTGCCATCAGTGGGTCCGACAGGCTTTCACCCCTCCACTTT. The rearrangement uses TRBV10-3 and TRBJ1-6, with TRBD1 as a possible D gene (6 bases). The germline CDR1 and CDR2 sequences are ENHRY and SYGVKD. The V gene lost 4 bases and the J gene lost 9 bases, with 13 bases spanning the gap. This CDR3 has 14 residues.